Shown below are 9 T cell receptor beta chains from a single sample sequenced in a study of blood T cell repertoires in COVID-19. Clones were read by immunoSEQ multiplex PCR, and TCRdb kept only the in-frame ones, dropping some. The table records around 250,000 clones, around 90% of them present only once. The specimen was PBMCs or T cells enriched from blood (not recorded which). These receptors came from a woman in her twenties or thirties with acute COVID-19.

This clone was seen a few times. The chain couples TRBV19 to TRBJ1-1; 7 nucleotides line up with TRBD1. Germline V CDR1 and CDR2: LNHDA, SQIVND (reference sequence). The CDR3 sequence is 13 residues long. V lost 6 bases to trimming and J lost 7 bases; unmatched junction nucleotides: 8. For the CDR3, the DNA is TGTGCCAGTAGCGTACAGGGGACTGATGAAGCTTTCTTT. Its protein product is CASSVQGTDEAFF.

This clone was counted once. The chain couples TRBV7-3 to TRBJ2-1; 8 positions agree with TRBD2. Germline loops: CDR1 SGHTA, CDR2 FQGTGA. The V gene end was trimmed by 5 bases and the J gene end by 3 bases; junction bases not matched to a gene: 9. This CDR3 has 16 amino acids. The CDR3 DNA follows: TGTGCCAGCAGCCCGTTAACTAGCGGCAACTACAATGAGCAGTTCTTC. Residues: CASSPLTSGNYNEQFF.

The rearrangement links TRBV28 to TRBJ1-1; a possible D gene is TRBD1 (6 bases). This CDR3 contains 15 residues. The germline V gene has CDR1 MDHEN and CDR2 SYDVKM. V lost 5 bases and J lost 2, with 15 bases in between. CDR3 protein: CASSIPRQDNTEAFF. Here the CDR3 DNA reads TGTGCCAGCAGTATCCCGAGACAGGATAACACTGAAGCTTTCTTT. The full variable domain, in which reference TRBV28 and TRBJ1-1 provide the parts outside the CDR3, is DVKVTQSSRYLVKRTGEKVFLECVQDMDHENMFWYRQDPGLGLRLIYFSYDVKMKEKGDIPEGYSVSREKKERFSLILESASTNQTSMYLCASSIPRQDNTEAFFGQGTRLTVV.

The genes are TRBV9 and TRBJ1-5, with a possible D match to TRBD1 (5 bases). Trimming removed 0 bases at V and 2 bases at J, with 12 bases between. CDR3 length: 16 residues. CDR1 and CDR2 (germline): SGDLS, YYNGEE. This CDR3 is CASSVDGQGGNQPQHF. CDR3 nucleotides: TGTGCCAGCAGCGTAGATGGTCAGGGCGGCAATCAGCCCCAGCATTTT.

The CDR3 DNA reads as TGTGCCAGCAGTTACAGGGGCGGCTATGGCTACACCTTC. It codes for CASSYRGGYGYTF. The chain recombines TRBV28 with TRBJ1-2; 7 bases line up with TRBD1. The CDR3 covers 13 residues. Losses at the gene ends were 4 bases for V and 4 bases for J; bases not matched to a gene: 3. CDR1 and CDR2 (germline): MDHEN, SYDVKM.

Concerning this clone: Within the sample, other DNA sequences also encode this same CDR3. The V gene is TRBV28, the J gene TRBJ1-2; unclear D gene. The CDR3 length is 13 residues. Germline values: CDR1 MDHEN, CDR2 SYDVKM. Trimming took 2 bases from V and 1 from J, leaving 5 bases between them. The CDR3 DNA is TGTGCCAGCAGTTTAGGAGGTAACTATGGCTACACCTTC. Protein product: CASSLGGNYGYTF.

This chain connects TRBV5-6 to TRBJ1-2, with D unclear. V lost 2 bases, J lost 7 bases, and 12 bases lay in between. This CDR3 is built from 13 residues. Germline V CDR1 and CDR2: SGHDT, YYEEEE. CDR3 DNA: TGTGCCAGCAGCTTTATGGCTCAAAGTGGCTACACCTTC. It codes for CASSFMAQSGYTF.

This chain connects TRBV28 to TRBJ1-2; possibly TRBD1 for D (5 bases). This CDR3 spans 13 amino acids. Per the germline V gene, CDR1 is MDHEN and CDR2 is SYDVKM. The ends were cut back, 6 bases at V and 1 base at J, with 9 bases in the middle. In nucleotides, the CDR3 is TGTGCCAGCAGGGACACCCTTAACTATGGCTACACCTTC. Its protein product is CASRDTLNYGYTF.

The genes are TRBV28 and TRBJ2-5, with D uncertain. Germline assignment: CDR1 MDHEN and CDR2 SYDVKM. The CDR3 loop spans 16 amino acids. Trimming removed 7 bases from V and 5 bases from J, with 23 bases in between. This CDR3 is CASIPPPGRSGETQYF. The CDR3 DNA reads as TGTGCCAGCATTCCCCCCCCCGGCAGATCCGGGGAGACCCAGTACTTC.